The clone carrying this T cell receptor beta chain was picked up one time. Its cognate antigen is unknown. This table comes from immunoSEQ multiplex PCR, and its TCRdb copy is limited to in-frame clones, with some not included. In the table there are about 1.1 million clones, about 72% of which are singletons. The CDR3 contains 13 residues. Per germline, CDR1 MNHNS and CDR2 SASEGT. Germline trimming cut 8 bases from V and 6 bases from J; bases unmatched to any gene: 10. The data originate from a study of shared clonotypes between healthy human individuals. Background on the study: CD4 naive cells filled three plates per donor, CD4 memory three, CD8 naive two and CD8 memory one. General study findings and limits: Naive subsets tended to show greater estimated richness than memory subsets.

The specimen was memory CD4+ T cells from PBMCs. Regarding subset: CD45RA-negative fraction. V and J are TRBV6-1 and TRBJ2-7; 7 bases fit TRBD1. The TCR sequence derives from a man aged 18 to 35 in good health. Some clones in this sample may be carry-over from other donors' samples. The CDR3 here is CASFGTAPGEQYF. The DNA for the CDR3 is TGTGCCAGCTTCGGGACAGCCCCGGGCGAGCAGTACTTC.